This T cell receptor (beta chain) is from a study of shared clonotypes between healthy human individuals. General study results and limits: Rarefaction showed that sequencing of sorted subsets was incomplete (despite large depth).

Both CD45RO+ cells and CCR7-negative CD45RA+ TemRA cells were combined to make up CD8 memory. Points on this clone: Its specificity is not known.

This CDR3 region has 13 residues. Germline values: CDR1 SNHLY, CDR2 FYNNEI. The ends were cut back, 2 bases at V and 6 bases at J, with 10 bases in the middle. Genomic DNA belonging to each subset was distributed in equal measure over several immunoSEQ plates. Using immunoSEQ multiplex PCR, the repertoire was profiled, and TCRdb retains in-frame clones only, with some absent. In the table there are about 690,000 clones, roughly 87% of which are singletons. Sequencing input: memory CD8+ T cells from PBMCs. Sample subset: CD45RO+ cells pooled with CCR7-negative TemRA cells. This rearrangement joins TRBV2 to TRBJ1-2; D is ambiguous. This receptor was taken from a young man in good health. Some clones in this sample may be carry-over from other donors' samples. CDR3 bases: TGTGCCAGCAGTGAAAGGTTTAAGGATGGCTACACCTTC. Translation gives CASSERFKDGYTF.